The 25 T cell receptor beta chains below were found in one sample sequenced in a study of T cell repertoires in cytomegalovirus infection. TCRdb re-called the reads through MiXCR, storing one row per CDR3 protein. Of 350,000 to 450,000 distinct CDR3 sequences listed, about a sixth were seen once; the top ten hold around 8.6%. Sequencing used PBMCs. The receptors shown here come from a human donor in good health (CMV status not recorded). Some clones in this sample may be carry-over from other donors' samples.

The chain recombines TRBV19 with TRBJ1-3; D ambiguous. The germline V gene has CDR1 LNHDA and CDR2 SQIVND (reference sequence). The CDR3 length is 13 residues. The V and J ends lost 4 bases and 0 bases respectively, with 4 bases between them. This CDR3 is CASSTRSGNTIYF. The CDR3 bases are TGTGCCAGTAGTACCCGCTCTGGAAACACCATATATTTT.

This clonotype has more than one count but fewer than ten. This chain connects TRBV2 to TRBJ2-2, with D perhaps TRBD2 (5 bases). Germline V gene lookup returns CDR1 SNHLY and CDR2 FYNNEI. The CDR3 length is 15 residues. V shed 2 bases and J shed 2 bases, with 9 bases lying between them. CDR3 protein: CASSESLVNTGELFF. CDR3 in DNA: TGTGCCAGCAGTGAATCACTAGTAAACACCGGGGAGCTGTTTTTT.

This clonotype was counted only a few times. The chain uses TRBV2 and TRBJ1-1; TRBD1 agrees at 7 bases. The CDR3 has 14 residues. V shed 4 bases, J shed 4 bases, and the junction held 6 bases outside the gene matches. CDR1 is SNHLY and CDR2 is FYNNEI in the germline V gene. This chain's CDR3 is CASSADRDSTEAFF. The CDR3 nucleotides are TGTGCCAGCAGTGCAGACAGGGATAGCACTGAAGCTTTCTTT.

V and J are TRBV5-1 and TRBJ2-5, with 7 positions matching TRBD2. The trim removed 1 base at V and 3 bases at J, leaving 9 bases unmatched. This CDR3 has 16 amino acids. CDR1 and CDR2 (germline): SGHRS, YFSETQ. The CDR3 sequence is CASSLFPSGAEETQYF. The CDR3 DNA follows: TGCGCCAGCAGCTTGTTCCCTAGCGGAGCCGAAGAGACCCAGTACTTC. The variable domain in full, with the rest retrieved from reference TRBV5-1 and TRBJ2-5, is KAGVTQTPRYLIKTRGQQVTLSCSPISGHRSVSWYQQTPGQGLQFLFEYFSETQRNKGNFPGRFSGRQFSNSRSEMNVSTLELGDSALYLCASSLFPSGAEETQYFGPGTRLLVL.

V usage is TRBV20-1 and J usage is TRBJ2-5, with 7 bases matching TRBD1. V dropped 5 bases and J dropped 3; count of bases not matched to a gene: 3. CDR1 is DFQATT and CDR2 is SNEGSKA in the germline V gene (reference sequence). The CDR3 is made up of 12 amino acids. In nucleotides, the CDR3 is TGCAGTGCTGCCGGGACAGAAGAGACCCAGTACTTC. Amino acid sequence: CSAAGTEETQYF.

This clonotype was seen only a few times. The gene calls are TRBV7-2 and TRBJ2-1; D is ambiguous. In germline, CDR1 is SGHTA, CDR2 FQGNSA. This CDR3 has 13 amino acids. Trimming cost V 1 base and J 9 bases, with 10 bases left between them. The DNA for the CDR3 is TGTGCCAGCAGCTTAGTTGGAGCTAGTGAGCAGTTCTTC. It encodes CASSLVGASEQFF.

This CDR3 reads CASSLARTGGQPQHF. In DNA form, the CDR3 reads TGTGCCAGCAGCTTAGCTAGGACAGGGGGCCAGCCCCAGCATTTT. V usage is TRBV7-2 and J usage is TRBJ1-5, with TRBD1 identical over 11 bases. CDR1 and CDR2 from the germline V gene are SGHTA and FQGNSA. The CDR3 length is 15 residues. V was clipped by 0 bases and J by 7 bases; unmatched bases: 2.

There are many counts of this clonotype. This chain connects TRBV4-1 to TRBJ2-1; maybe TRBD1 (6 bases). This CDR3 spans 16 amino acids. Trimming removed 3 bases at V and 0 bases at J, with 12 bases between. CDR1 MGHRA and CDR2 YSYEKL come from the germline V gene. The CDR3: CASSHGTFGSYNEQFF. The CDR3 DNA reads TGCGCCAGCAGCCACGGGACATTCGGCTCCTACAATGAGCAGTTCTTC.

Ten or more counts support this clonotype. The rearrangement joins TRBV7-8 to TRBJ2-3, with TRBD2 as a possible D gene (7 bases). Trimming took off 2 bases at V and 3 bases at J, with 18 bases between the two ends. Germline CDR1 is SGHVS and CDR2 is FQNEAQ. The CDR3 is made up of 17 amino acids. The CDR3 is CASSLLGGGGGTDTQYF. In nucleotides, the CDR3 is TGTGCCAGCAGCTTACTCGGAGGGGGGGGTGGGACAGATACGCAGTATTTT.

In this sample, this clonotype turned up many times. This rearrangement joins TRBV7-2 to TRBJ1-4; D is uncertain. The germline V gene encodes CDR1 SGHTA and CDR2 FQGNSA. This CDR3 comprises 15 residues. Trimming removed 5 bases at V and 3 bases at J, with 13 bases between. CDR3 in DNA: TGTGCCAGCAGCCCCCCCCGCGCGTCTAATGAAAAACTGTTTTTT. It translates to CASSPPRASNEKLFF.

This clonotype was seen more than once but under ten times. The V gene is TRBV20-1, the J gene TRBJ2-1, with 13 bases that match TRBD2. The CDR3 is made up of 14 amino acids. V lost 5 bases, J lost 9 bases, and 7 bases stayed unmatched. CDR1 and CDR2 (germline): DFQATT, SNEGSKA (reference sequence). The CDR3, as DNA: TGCAGTGCTTCGGGACTAGCGGGACTTGGTGAGCAGTTCTTC. It is translated as CSASGLAGLGEQFF.

The chain carries TRBV11-2 and TRBJ2-5, with 8 bases that match TRBD2. Looked up from germline, CDR1 is SGHAT and CDR2 is FQNNGV. This CDR3 comprises 15 residues. With V trimmed by 5 bases and J by 3 bases, 8 bases remained unmatched. The CDR3 DNA sequence: TGTGCCAGCAGCCTCGGGGGGGGGCCAGAAGAGACCCAGTACTTC. Its translation: CASSLGGGPEETQYF.

The rearrangement uses TRBV19 and TRBJ1-1; TRBD1 might be the D (5 bases). Trimming left V 6 bases short and J 4 bases short, with 15 bases between. CDR1 LNHDA and CDR2 SQIVND come from the germline V gene (reference sequence). This CDR3 has 14 residues. CDR3 DNA: TGTGCCAGTAGACCGGGACCCCCGCGCACTGAAGCTTTCTTT. As protein: CASRPGPPRTEAFF.

A note on this clonotype: A single base separates this from a much larger clone, so it may be a read error. The genes are TRBV6-1 and TRBJ1-1, with a tentative D call TRBD1 (6 bases). The CDR3 spans 14 residues. The germline V gene encodes CDR1 MNHNS and CDR2 SASEGT. CDR3 in amino acids: CASGEGYRDTEAFF. For the CDR3, the DNA is TGTGCCAGCGGTGAAGGGTACAGGGACACTGAAGCTTTCTTT.

This clonotype was counted a few times. The V gene is TRBV5-1, the J gene TRBJ2-1; TRBD1 agrees at 11 bases. This CDR3 contains 15 residues. V shed 2 bases, J shed 7 bases, and the junction held 5 bases outside the gene matches. Germline values: CDR1 SGHRS, CDR2 YFSETQ. DNA for the CDR3: TGCGCCAGCAGCTTCGGGACAGGGGGTTGGAATGAGCAGTTCTTC. This encodes CASSFGTGGWNEQFF.

The V call is TRBV15, the J call TRBJ2-6, with D possibly being TRBD1 (5 bases). V dropped 4 bases and J dropped 1 base, with 5 bases sitting between them. Germline V gives CDR1 LNHNV, CDR2 YYDKDF (reference sequence). The length of the CDR3 is 14 residues. CDR3 loop: CATSTGSGANVLTF. The CDR3 coding sequence is TGTGCCACCAGCACAGGGTCTGGGGCCAACGTCCTGACTTTC. The full variable domain, completed using reference TRBV15 and TRBJ2-6, is DAMVIQNPRYQVTQFGKPVTLSCSQTLNHNVMYWYQQKSSQAPKLLFHYYDKDFNNEADTPDNFQSRRPNTSFCFLDIRSPGLGDTAMYLCATSTGSGANVLTFGAGSRLTVL.

The chain has TRBV6-5 and TRBJ2-1; D is perhaps TRBD2 (6 bases). The CDR3 has 13 amino acids. Germline CDR1 MNHEY, CDR2 SVGAGI. Trimming took off 5 bases at V and 5 bases at J, with 10 bases between the two ends. In DNA form, the CDR3 reads TGTGCCAGCAGTCCCCCGGGGGACAATGAGCAGTTCTTC. Protein: CASSPPGDNEQFF.

This clonotype was counted a few times. The gene calls are TRBV7-9 and TRBJ2-7; 10 bases match TRBD1. V lost 5 bases to trimming and J lost 6 bases; unmatched junction nucleotides: 1. The CDR3 sequence is 12 residues long. Germline V lookup: CDR1 SEHNR, CDR2 FQNEAQ (reference sequence). CDR3 sequence reads: CASSGDRGEQYF. The CDR3 coding sequence is TGTGCCAGCAGCGGGGACAGGGGCGAGCAGTACTTC.

This clonotype has at least ten counts. The CDR3 spells CASSLALKGRFSYEQYF. CDR3 bases: TGTGCCAGCAGCTTAGCGCTAAAGGGCCGATTCTCCTACGAGCAGTACTTC. V gene TRBV7-2 combines with J gene TRBJ2-7; D gene unclear. Germline assignment: CDR1 SGHTA and CDR2 FQGNSA. The CDR3 consists of 17 residues. V dropped 0 bases and J dropped 0 bases, with 15 bases sitting between them.

The chain is built from TRBV29-1 and TRBJ1-1, with TRBD1 as a possible D gene (5 bases). Trimming removed 5 bases at V and 4 bases at J, with 14 bases between. This CDR3 spans 13 amino acids. In germline, CDR1 is SQVTM, CDR2 ANQGSEA. The CDR3 coding sequence is TGCAGCGTTCTTTCGCAGGGAGTCACTGAAGCTTTCTTT. Protein: CSVLSQGVTEAFF.

This clonotype was recorded at least ten times. The chain has TRBV7-2 and TRBJ1-1; TRBD1 matches at 7 bases. Germline-derived CDR1 and CDR2 are SGHTA and FQGNSA. The CDR3 runs to 15 residues. Unmatched junction bases numbered 6, after V lost 5 bases and J lost 0 bases. CDR3 in DNA: TGTGCCAGCAGCCCTAAACAGGGGATGAACACTGAAGCTTTCTTT. Protein sequence: CASSPKQGMNTEAFF.

The chain combines TRBV30 with TRBJ1-5; unclear D gene. This CDR3 comprises 15 residues. V lost 1 base and J 0 bases, leaving 10 bases between the germline ends. From germline, CDR1 is GTSNPN and CDR2 SVGIG (reference sequence). Written as DNA, the CDR3 is TGTGCCTGGAGTGCGGGAGGGAATAGCAATCAGCCCCAGCATTTT. Protein sequence: CAWSAGGNSNQPQHF.

The chain carries TRBV12-3 or TRBV12-4 and TRBJ1-5, with 10 bases that match TRBD1. The junction had 4 bases not matched to a gene; V was cut back by 5 bases and J by 9 bases. The CDR3 consists of 13 residues. The CDR3 nucleotides are TGTGCCAGCAGTGGACAGGGGGATCGGCCCCAGCATTTT. Protein sequence: CASSGQGDRPQHF.

This clonotype occurred a few times. The CDR3 coding sequence is TGTGCCAGCAGCCAGGCAGGGGGTCTGACACCCCTCCACTTT. Its translation is CASSQAGGLTPLHF. The chain combines TRBV14 with TRBJ1-6; 7 bases are shared with TRBD1. The CDR3 is 14 amino acids. J gave up 11 bases and V 3 bases, and 7 bases lay outside the gene matches. CDR1 and CDR2 (germline): SGHDN, FVKESK.

This clonotype was observed a few times. The chain couples TRBV7-9 to TRBJ1-4, with D tentatively TRBD1 (5 bases). Germline V gene lookup returns CDR1 SEHNR and CDR2 FQNEAQ (reference sequence). This CDR3 comprises 13 residues. Trimming took off 3 bases at V and 6 bases at J, with 8 bases between the two ends. CDR3 sequence: CASSFWGDEKLFF. In DNA form, the CDR3 reads TGTGCCAGCAGCTTCTGGGGCGATGAAAAACTGTTTTTT.